This T cell receptor beta chain emerged from a study of cytomegalovirus exposure and HLA in healthy donors. Study-level points and caveats: After further analysis at a later stage, roughly 15,000 TCR beta sequences were associated with HLA alleles at 0.05 false discovery rate. Diagnosis of cytomegalovirus status made by the classifier reportedly showed high specificity and sensitivity.

About this clone itself: What it binds is unknown.

From germline, CDR1 is MNHEY and CDR2 SMNVEV (reference sequence). Trimming cost V 2 bases and J 13 bases, with 20 bases left between them. The CDR3 runs to 14 residues. PCR used 60 Vbeta primers and 13 Jbeta primers. Libraries were prepared by immunoSEQ multiplex PCR; TCRdb keeps only in-frame clonotypes and omits some of them. This sample has around 160,000 clones, with approximately 71% found just once. Unrecorded immune exposure was likely among donors, who were nominally healthy when sampled. The receptor was derived from a middle-aged woman in good health and CMV-seropositive. The genes are TRBV27 and TRBJ1-1; a possible D gene is TRBD1 (5 bases). Sequenced: PBMCs. The CDR3 DNA sequence: TGTGCCAGCAGTTTAAATCGGGACTTCGGCTATTTTTTCTTT. It translates to CASSLNRDFGYFFF.